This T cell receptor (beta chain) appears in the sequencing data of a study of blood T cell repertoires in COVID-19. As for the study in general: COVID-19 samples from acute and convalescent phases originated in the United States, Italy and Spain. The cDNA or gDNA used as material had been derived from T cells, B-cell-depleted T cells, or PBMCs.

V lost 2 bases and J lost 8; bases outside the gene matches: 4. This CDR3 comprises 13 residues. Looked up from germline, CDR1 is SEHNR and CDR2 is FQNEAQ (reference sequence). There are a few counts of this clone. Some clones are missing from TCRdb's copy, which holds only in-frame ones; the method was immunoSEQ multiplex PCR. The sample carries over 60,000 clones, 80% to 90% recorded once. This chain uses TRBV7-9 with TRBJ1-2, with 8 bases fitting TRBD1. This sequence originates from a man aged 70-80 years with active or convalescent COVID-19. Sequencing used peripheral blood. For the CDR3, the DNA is TGTGCCAGCAGCTTAAGCAGGGGGCAAGGCTACACCTTC. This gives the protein CASSLSRGQGYTF.